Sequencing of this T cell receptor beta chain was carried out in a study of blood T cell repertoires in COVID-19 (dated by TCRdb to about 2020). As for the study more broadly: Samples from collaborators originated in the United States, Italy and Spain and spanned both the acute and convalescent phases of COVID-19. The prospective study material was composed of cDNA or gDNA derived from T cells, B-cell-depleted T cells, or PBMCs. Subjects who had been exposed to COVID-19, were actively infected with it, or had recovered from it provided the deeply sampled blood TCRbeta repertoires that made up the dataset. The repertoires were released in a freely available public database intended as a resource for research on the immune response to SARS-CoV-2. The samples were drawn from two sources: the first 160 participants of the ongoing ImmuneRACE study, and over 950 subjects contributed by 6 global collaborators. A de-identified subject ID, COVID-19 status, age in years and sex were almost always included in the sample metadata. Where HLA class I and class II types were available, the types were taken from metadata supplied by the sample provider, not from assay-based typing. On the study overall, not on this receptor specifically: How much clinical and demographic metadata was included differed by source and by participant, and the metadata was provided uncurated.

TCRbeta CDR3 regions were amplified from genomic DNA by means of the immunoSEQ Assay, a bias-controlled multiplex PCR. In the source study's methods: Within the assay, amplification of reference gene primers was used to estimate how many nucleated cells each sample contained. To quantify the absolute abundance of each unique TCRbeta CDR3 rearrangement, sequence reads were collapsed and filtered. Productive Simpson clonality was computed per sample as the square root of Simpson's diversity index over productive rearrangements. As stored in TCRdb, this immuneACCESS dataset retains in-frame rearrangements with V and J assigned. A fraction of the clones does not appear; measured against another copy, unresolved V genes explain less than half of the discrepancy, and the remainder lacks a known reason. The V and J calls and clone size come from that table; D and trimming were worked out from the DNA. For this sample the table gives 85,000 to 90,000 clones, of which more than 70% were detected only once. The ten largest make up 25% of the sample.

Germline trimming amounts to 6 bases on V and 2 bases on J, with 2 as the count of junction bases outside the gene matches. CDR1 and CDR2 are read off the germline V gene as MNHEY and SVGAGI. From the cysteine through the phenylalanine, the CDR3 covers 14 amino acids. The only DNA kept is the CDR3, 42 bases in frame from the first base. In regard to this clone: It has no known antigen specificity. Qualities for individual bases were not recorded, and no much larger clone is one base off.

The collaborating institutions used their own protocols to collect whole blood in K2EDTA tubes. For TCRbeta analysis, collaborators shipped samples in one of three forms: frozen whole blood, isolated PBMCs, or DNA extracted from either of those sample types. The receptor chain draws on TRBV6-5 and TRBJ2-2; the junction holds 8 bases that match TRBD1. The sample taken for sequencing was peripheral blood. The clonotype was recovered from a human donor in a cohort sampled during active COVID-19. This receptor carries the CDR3 CASRGQGNTGELFF. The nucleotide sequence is TGTGCCAGCAGAGGACAGGGCAACACCGGGGAGCTGTTTTTT.